This passage covers 5 T cell receptor beta chains from one sample sequenced in a study of blood T cell repertoires in COVID-19. The table came from immunoSEQ multiplex PCR; TCRdb's copy has only in-frame clones and leaves some out. This table holds 200,000 to 250,000 clones, over 80% found once. Source material: PBMCs or T cells enriched from blood (not recorded which). These receptors were collected from a woman under 40 who had been exposed to COVID-19.

The chain carries TRBV9 and TRBJ2-3; 7 positions agree with TRBD2. Trimming removed 0 bases from V and 14 bases from J; junction bases left unmatched: 9. The CDR3 spans 13 residues. Looked up from germline, CDR1 is SGDLS and CDR2 is YYNGEE. The CDR3 nucleotides read TGTGCCAGCAGCGTAGACCAGCGGGGTGGATTGTATTTT. It encodes CASSVDQRGGLYF.

The chain links TRBV2 to TRBJ2-1; D remains unclear. V lost 3 bases and J lost 5, with 2 bases in between. The CDR3 runs 11 residues. CDR1 SNHLY and CDR2 FYNNEI come from the germline V gene. The CDR3, as DNA: TGTGCCAGCAGTGACAACAATGAGCAGTTCTTC. It is translated as CASSDNNEQFF.

The chain uses TRBV5-6 and TRBJ2-7; TRBD2 matches 10 bases. The ends lost 5 bases at V and 0 bases at J; junction bases unmatched: 5. Germline V gives CDR1 SGHDT, CDR2 YYEEEE. The CDR3 is 15 residues long. The CDR3 DNA sequence: TGTGCCAGCAGATTAGCGGGAGGTAGCTCCTACGAGCAGTACTTC. It codes for CASRLAGGSSYEQYF.

The chain carries TRBV28 and TRBJ2-1, with 7 nucleotides matching TRBD1. Per the germline V gene, CDR1 is MDHEN and CDR2 is SYDVKM. The CDR3 has 16 residues. J gave up 3 bases and V 6 bases, and 11 bases lay outside the gene matches. CDR3 in amino acids: CASRQHRGRFYNEQFF. The CDR3 DNA follows: TGTGCCAGCAGGCAACACAGGGGCCGGTTCTACAATGAGCAGTTCTTC.

The V gene is TRBV10-3, the J gene TRBJ1-5; tentative D call: TRBD1 (6 bases). The CDR3 is 14 amino acids. CDR1 is ENHRY, CDR2 SYGVKD, per germline. Trimming stripped 3 bases from V and 4 bases from J, with 10 bases between. The CDR3 DNA reads as TGTGCCATCAGTGACGGGGGGGCGAATCAGCCCCAGCATTTT. Protein: CAISDGGANQPQHF.